One sample yielded the 9 T cell receptor beta chains listed below, sequenced in a study of CD8+ T cells in alopecia areata. Treatment meaning: oral pan-JAK inhibitor, 5-10 mg twice daily. It was cDNA, reverse transcribed from extracted RNA, that served as the sequencing template. The data were produced by immunoSEQ multiplex PCR, yet TCRdb's version contains in-frame clones alone and is incomplete. This table has roughly 280,000 clones, roughly 60% appearing once. The sequences come from CD4+ T cells sorted from blood, collected around week 54, from a patient treated with tofacitinib. The receptors shown here come from a human donor with alopecia areata.

This clone was counted a few times. The chain uses TRBV7-9 and TRBJ2-7; the D is unclear. The germline V gene has CDR1 SEHNR and CDR2 FQNEAQ (reference sequence). The CDR3 is 14 residues long. Trimming took off 1 base at V and 2 bases at J, with 9 bases between the two ends. The CDR3 DNA reads TGTGCCAGCAGCTTAGTTGGAAGACCCTACGAGCAGTACTTC. Its protein is CASSLVGRPYEQYF.

The chain couples TRBV29-1 to TRBJ2-2; 10 nucleotides match TRBD2. Looked up from germline, CDR1 is SQVTM and CDR2 is ANQGSEA. The V and J ends lost 7 bases and 3 bases, in that order; junction bases with no gene match: 5. CDR3 length: 14 amino acids. CDR3 amino acids: CSALAGAYTGELFF. The CDR3 coding sequence is TGCAGCGCTCTAGCGGGGGCCTACACCGGGGAGCTGTTTTTT.

This clone was detected only once. This chain uses TRBV7-2 with TRBJ1-2; D is perhaps TRBD1 (5 bases). The CDR3 is 14 amino acids. Per the germline V gene, CDR1 is SGHTA and CDR2 is FQGNSA. Trimming removed 5 bases from V and 7 bases from J, with 17 bases in between. The CDR3 loop reads CASSQIRDGSGYTF. DNA for the CDR3: TGTGCCAGCAGCCAGATCCGGGACGGAAGTGGCTACACCTTC.

This rearrangement joins TRBV29-1 to TRBJ1-1, with 7 bases fitting TRBD1. The CDR3 covers 15 residues. V was clipped by 5 bases and J by 1 base; unmatched bases: 10. CDR1 and CDR2 (germline): SQVTM, ANQGSEA. DNA for the CDR3: TGCAGCGTTCTTGCACAGGGGTTGAGGAACACTGAAGCTTTCTTT. Translated: CSVLAQGLRNTEAFF.

This clone was detected only once. The chain uses TRBV10-1 and TRBJ1-2, with no clear D. CDR1 WNHNN and CDR2 SYGVQD come from the germline V gene (reference sequence). Trimming took 3 bases from V and 5 from J, leaving 7 bases between them. The length of the CDR3 is 12 residues. CDR3 coding DNA: TGCGCCAGCAGTGATCTCTCTTATGGCTACACCTTC. Protein product: CASSDLSYGYTF.

The V gene is TRBV6-1, the J gene TRBJ1-3; unclear D gene. V lost 4 bases to trimming and J lost 9 bases, with 13 bases between them. Looked up from germline, CDR1 is MNHNS and CDR2 is SASEGT. The CDR3 runs to 13 residues. DNA for the CDR3: TGTGCCAGCAGTGGACGGGCCGGCGGCACCATATATTTT. Its translation is CASSGRAGGTIYF.

Only a few counts were recorded for this clone. The genes are TRBV19 and TRBJ1-2; D is ambiguous. Germline CDR1 LNHDA, CDR2 SQIVND (reference sequence). This CDR3 has 14 residues. Trimming pared 7 bases from V and 0 bases from J, leaving 12 bases between. CDR3 in amino acids: CASTPQRSNYGYTF. CDR3 nucleotides: TGTGCCAGTACCCCGCAGCGCTCTAACTATGGCTACACCTTC.

This chain uses TRBV1 with TRBJ1-2; TRBD1, the D gene given by the table, was not confirmed from the DNA. TRBV1 constitutes a pseudogene. The CDR3 covers 17 residues. CDR3 loop: CTSSQDVRDRGSSGYTF. The CDR3 DNA follows: TGCACCAGCAGCCAAGATGTCCGGGACAGGGGCTCGAGTGGCTACACCTTC.

This clone was counted between two and nine times. J is TRBJ1-2 and V is TRBV4-1; the match to TRBD1 covers 7 bases. Germline V gene sequence: CDR1 MGHRA, CDR2 YSYEKL. This CDR3 is built from 17 residues. Trimming cost V 1 base and J 8 bases; bases outside gene matches: 16. CDR3 DNA: TGCGCCAGCAGCCAAGGGTCGGGACAGAGAAATTCCCGCGGCTACACCTTC. This sequence encodes CASSQGSGQRNSRGYTF.